This passage covers 17 T cell receptor beta chains from one sample sequenced in a study of beta chain features in type 1 diabetes (dated by TCRdb to between 2017 and 2018). The library was generated by the immunoSEQ multiplex PCR assay. The entire isolated RNA was reverse transcribed using the High Capacity cDNA Reverse Transcription Kit, and thus expressed TCRB transcripts were sequenced. This is the immuneACCESS table as TCRdb keeps it, with only in-frame sequences that have V and J called. A part of the clones is gone; compared with another copy, unresolved V genes explain less than half, and the rest is unexplained. Counted in this sample were 450,000 or so clones; 10% to 12% of them appeared once. Jointly, the top ten make up approximately 0.05% of the sample. The sample comprised naive CD4+ T cells from blood. The sample's cell subset or site label is to be understood as: true naive CD4+ T cells. These receptors came from a woman aged 18 to 35 in good health.

This chain connects TRBV7-9 to TRBJ2-1, with 10 bases matching TRBD2. Germline V lookup: CDR1 SEHNR, CDR2 FQNEAQ (reference sequence). J was trimmed by 7 bases and V by 3 bases; bases with no gene match: 9. The CDR3 consists of 16 residues. Written as DNA, the CDR3 is TGTGCCAGCAGCTTCCCTAGCGGGAGTTTGGGGAATGAGCAGTTCTTC. Its protein is CASSFPSGSLGNEQFF.

This clone was counted a few times. V gene TRBV25-1 combines with J gene TRBJ2-7; D tentatively reads TRBD1 or TRBD2 (5 bases each). CDR1 is MGHDK and CDR2 is SYGVNS in the germline V gene. Trimming removed 5 bases from V and 3 bases from J, with 11 bases in between. CDR3 size: 13 residues. This CDR3 reads CASSPGTNYEQYF. CDR3 nucleotide sequence: TGTGCCAGCAGTCCCGGGACGAACTACGAGCAGTACTTC.

The CDR3 reads CASSSAGRQGSNEQYF. Here the CDR3 DNA reads TGTGCCAGCAGCTCCGCCGGGAGACAGGGTTCCAACGAGCAGTACTTC. V is TRBV7-9 and J is TRBJ2-7; D may be TRBD1 (7 bases). The V gene's germline CDR1 is SEHNR and CDR2 FQNEAQ (reference sequence). The V end was cut by 4 bases, the J end by 5 bases, with 21 bases between. This CDR3 spans 16 amino acids.

This clone has only a few counts. The chain is built from TRBV27 and TRBJ2-7, with D unclear. The CDR3 length is 12 residues. The V end was cut by 5 bases, the J end by 0 bases, with 5 bases between. Germline CDR1 reads MNHEY; CDR2 reads SMNVEV (reference sequence). The CDR3 DNA reads TGTGCCAGCAGTGACGGCTCCTACGAGCAGTACGTC. This translates into CASSDGSYEQYV.

As DNA, the CDR3 is TGTGCCAGTAGCCCCCGCGAAGGAGCCTACGAGCAGTACGTC. Protein: CASSPREGAYEQYV. V gene TRBV19 combines with J gene TRBJ2-7, with D unclear. The germline gives CDR1 LNHDA, CDR2 SQIVND (reference sequence). The CDR3 length is 14 residues. Trimming cost V 6 bases and J 2 bases, with 14 bases left between them.

The rearrangement uses TRBV7-2 and TRBJ2-7, with D perhaps TRBD1 or TRBD2 (6 bases each). CDR3 length equals 15 residues. Trimming removed 0 bases at V and 4 bases at J, with 13 bases between. Germline CDR1 SGHTA, CDR2 FQGNSA. The CDR3 DNA sequence: TGTGCCAGCAGCTTAGCGGACCAGGGGAGGTACGAGCAGTACTTC. It is translated as CASSLADQGRYEQYF.

Worth noting for this clone: In the same sample, other DNA sequences code for this CDR3. V usage is TRBV7-9 and J usage is TRBJ2-2; D is undetermined. The germline CDR1 and CDR2 sequences are SEHNR and FQNEAQ (reference sequence). This CDR3 is 14 amino acids long. V lost 1 base, J lost 0 bases, and 3 bases lay in between. CDR3 loop: CASSLVPNTGELFF. The CDR3 nucleotides are TGTGCCAGCAGCTTAGTCCCGAACACCGGGGAGCTGTTTTTT.

The chain employs TRBV4-3 and TRBJ2-1; 7 bases agree with TRBD2. V shed 1 base, J shed 6 bases, and the junction held 15 bases outside the gene matches. CDR1 is LGHNA, CDR2 YSLEER, per germline. This CDR3 comprises 18 residues. The DNA of the CDR3 is TGCGCCAGCAGCCAAGGTTCAGGGCCAAGCGGGATTCTCAATGAGCAGTTCTTC. Encoded protein: CASSQGSGPSGILNEQFF.

This clone was seen only a few times. This CDR3 is CSVEDGYGGTENTEAFF. The CDR3 nucleotides read TGCAGCGTTGAAGATGGGTATGGGGGGACTGAGAACACTGAAGCTTTCTTT. The chain joins TRBV29-1 to TRBJ1-1; D is perhaps TRBD1 (5 bases). Trimming cost V 0 bases and J 1 base, with 18 bases left between them. The CDR3 is made up of 17 amino acids. Germline loops: CDR1 SQVTM, CDR2 ANQGSEA. The full variable domain, in which reference TRBV29-1 and TRBJ1-1 provide the parts outside the CDR3, is SAVISQKPSRDICQRGTSLTIQCQVDSQVTMMFWYRQQPGQSLTLIATANQGSEATYESGFVIDKFPISRPNLTFSTLTVSNMSPEDSSIYLCSVEDGYGGTENTEAFFGQGTRLTVV.

CDR3 protein: CASSEVTDTQYF. Written as DNA, the CDR3 is TGTGCCAGCAGTGAAGTCACAGATACGCAGTATTTT. The chain couples TRBV6-5 to TRBJ2-3, with D uncertain. Trimming took 5 bases from V and 2 from J, leaving 5 bases between them. The germline gives CDR1 MNHEY, CDR2 SVGAGI. The CDR3 loop spans 12 amino acids.

The J gene is TRBJ1-1, the V gene TRBV5-6; D gene ambiguous. V lost 5 bases and J 4 bases, leaving 12 bases between the germline ends. Germline V gene sequence: CDR1 SGHDT, CDR2 YYEEEE. This CDR3 comprises 13 residues. DNA of the CDR3: TGTGCCAGCAGTTACGGTTGGAGCACTGAAGCTTTCTTT. Translation gives CASSYGWSTEAFF.

This clone was recorded a few times. The V and J genes are TRBV20-1 and TRBJ2-1, with D unresolved. Germline V lookup: CDR1 DFQATT, CDR2 SNEGSKA (reference sequence). CDR3 size: 11 residues. With 3 bases removed from V and 6 bases from J, the gap between germline ends came to 6 bases. The CDR3 region is CSASFFNEQFF. The CDR3 bases are TGCAGTGCTAGTTTCTTCAATGAGCAGTTCTTC.

To note about this clone: This sample also contains other DNA sequences that code for the same CDR3. V usage is TRBV7-8 and J usage is TRBJ2-7, with TRBD2 matching over 10 bases. The CDR3 contains 14 residues. Trimming cost V 5 bases and J 2 bases; bases outside gene matches: 3. The germline V gene has CDR1 SGHVS and CDR2 FQNEAQ. The CDR3 region is CASSRAGGPYEQYF. CDR3 nucleotide sequence: TGTGCCAGCAGCCGAGCGGGAGGGCCCTACGAGCAGTACTTC.

This chain connects TRBV12-5 to TRBJ1-2; unclear D gene. CDR3 length: 16 residues. V lost 0 bases and J lost 0, with 11 bases in between. Germline CDR1 is LGHNT and CDR2 is FRNRAP. CDR3 coding DNA: TGTGCTAGTGGTTTGGTAGTTGGCAGATCTAACTATGGCTACACCTTC. Amino acids: CASGLVVGRSNYGYTF.

The chain joins TRBV9 to TRBJ2-3; 10 nucleotides agree with TRBD2. In germline, CDR1 is SGDLS, CDR2 YYNGEE. V gave up 4 bases and J gave up 6 bases; unmatched junction bases: 11. The CDR3 has 16 residues. CDR3 nucleotide sequence: TGTGCCAGCAGCAGGACTAGCGGAGGTCGCAGGGATACGCAGTATTTT. It specifies CASSRTSGGRRDTQYF.

In its sample, this clone was seen a few times. The CDR3: CAKTLGWQGGGYTF. The CDR3 DNA reads TGCGCTAAAACCCTCGGGTGGCAGGGAGGTGGCTACACCTTC. The rearrangement joins TRBV23-1 to TRBJ1-2; maybe TRBD1 (5 bases). TRBV23-1 is reported as an ORF; its role is uncertain. The CDR3 sequence is 14 residues long.

CDR3 in DNA: TGTGCCTGGACCCCCGGTGGCAATAGCAATCAGCCCCAGCATTTT. Its protein is CAWTPGGNSNQPQHF. The chain has TRBV30 and TRBJ1-5; D gene ambiguous. Between the trimmed V and J ends, which lost 4 bases and 0 bases, there was a span of 13 bases. This CDR3 comprises 15 residues. Germline V gene lookup returns CDR1 GTSNPN and CDR2 SVGIG (reference sequence).